This record looks at one TCR beta chain sequence and its context. Everyone who donated was a Caucasian adult who lived in Nashville, Tennessee. CD45RA-negative memory and CD45RA+ naive subsets were split from the CD4+ cells. V gave up 6 bases and J gave up 2 bases, with 11 bases separating them. The CDR3 runs 15 residues. Germline CDR1 reads SGHAT; CDR2 reads FQNNGV. The record originates from a study of shared clonotypes between healthy human individuals. Study-level background: CD8 memory received one plate per donor, CD8 naive two, CD4 memory three and CD4 naive three.

The repertoire was sequenced with immunoSEQ multiplex PCR; TCRdb's copy has only in-frame clones and lacks some. The table includes roughly 2.2 million clones, 80% to 95% detected once. The sample was naive CD4+ T cells from PBMCs. The subset denotes: CD45RA+ positively selected. The chain carries TRBV11-2 and TRBJ2-6; no definite D call. The receptor's source is a man younger than 35 in good health. Some clones in this sample may be carry-over from other donors' samples. The CDR3 DNA follows: TGTGCCAGCAGACTTAGGATGGCTGGGGCCAACGTCCTGACTTTC. It translates to CASRLRMAGANVLTF.